Shown below are 11 T cell receptor beta chains from a single sample sequenced in a study of T cell changes during pregnancy in multiple sclerosis. Only in-frame clones appear in the TCRdb table, and some are missing; sequencing was by immunoSEQ multiplex PCR. The repertoire consists of around 38,000 clones, with 80% to 95% occurring once and the leading ten covering roughly 5%. The sample in question was CD8+ T cells from peripheral blood mononuclear cells, obtained in the third trimester of pregnancy. Receptor source: a female donor with multiple sclerosis, enrolled in a pregnancy study.

This clone was recorded once. The rearrangement uses TRBV2 and TRBJ2-2; 7 bases line up with TRBD2. This CDR3 comprises 15 residues. J lost 2 bases, V lost 5 bases, and 5 bases had no gene match. Germline-derived CDR1 and CDR2 are SNHLY and FYNNEI. CDR3 in DNA: TGTGCCAGCAGTAAGCGGGAACCCAACACCGGGGAGCTGTTTTTT. It yields the protein CASSKREPNTGELFF. The full variable domain, in which reference TRBV2 and TRBJ2-2 provide the parts outside the CDR3, is EPEVTQTPSHQVTQMGQEVILRCVPISNHLYFYWYRQILGQKVEFLVSFYNNEISEKSEIFDDQFSVERPDGSNFTLKIRSTKLEDSAMYFCASSKREPNTGELFFGEGSRLTVL.

This clone was recorded only once. V usage is TRBV6-1 and J usage is TRBJ2-1; D perhaps matches TRBD2 (5 bases). Looked up from germline, CDR1 is MNHNS and CDR2 is SASEGT. This CDR3 comprises 14 residues. V was cut by 1 base and J by 7 bases, with 11 bases left in between. Here the CDR3 DNA reads TGTGCCAGCAGTGAAGGGTTGGAGCGGAATGAGCAGTTCTTC. Its translation: CASSEGLERNEQFF.

The rearrangement links TRBV19 to TRBJ1-1; TRBD1 matches at 8 bases. After removal of 5 bases from V and 0 bases from J, the junction contained 14 bases not matched to a gene. CDR3 length: 18 amino acids. Germline V lookup: CDR1 LNHDA, CDR2 SQIVND (reference sequence). The CDR3 DNA follows: TGTGCCAGTAGTCCCCCGACAGGGGAAATAGGGATGAACACTGAAGCTTTCTTT. Translation: CASSPPTGEIGMNTEAFF. Full variable domain (outside the CDR3, taken from reference TRBV19 and TRBJ1-1): DGGITQSPKYLFRKEGQNVTLSCEQNLNHDAMYWYRQDPGQGLRLIYYSQIVNDFQKGDIAEGYSVSREKKESFPLTVTSAQKNPTAFYLCASSPPTGEIGMNTEAFFGQGTRLTVV.

This clone came up once. J is TRBJ1-6 and V is TRBV6-1; D may be TRBD1 (6 bases). Trimming left V 3 bases short and J 3 bases short, with 18 bases between. CDR3 size: 18 residues. Per germline, CDR1 MNHNS and CDR2 SASEGT. The CDR3 reads CASSDTHGQRSYNSPLHF. The CDR3 DNA follows: TGTGCCAGCAGTGATACCCACGGACAGAGAAGCTATAATTCACCCCTCCACTTT.

The V call is TRBV7-9, the J call TRBJ1-2; no firm D call. Trimming left V 4 bases short and J 3 bases short, with 15 bases between. Germline V gene lookup returns CDR1 SEHNR and CDR2 FQNEAQ (reference sequence). The CDR3 sequence is 15 residues long. The CDR3 here is CASSSNLDSDYGYTF. CDR3 DNA sequence: TGTGCCAGCAGCTCTAATTTGGACTCCGACTATGGCTACACCTTC.

This rearrangement joins TRBV7-9 to TRBJ2-5; 9 bases are shared with TRBD2. In germline, CDR1 is SEHNR, CDR2 FQNEAQ (reference sequence). Trimming cost V 1 base and J 4 bases; bases outside gene matches: 4. This CDR3 is 15 amino acids long. The CDR3 bases are TGTGCCAGCAGCTTAGTTACTAGCGGGTCAGAGACCCAGTACTTC. Residues: CASSLVTSGSETQYF.

This clone showed up just a few times. The rearrangement links TRBV19 to TRBJ2-3; the match to TRBD1 covers 8 bases. After removal of 1 base from V and 3 bases from J, the junction contained 3 bases not matched to a gene. The CDR3 contains 15 residues. The germline CDR1 and CDR2 sequences are LNHDA and SQIVND (reference sequence). The CDR3 region has the DNA TGTGCCAGTAGTATAGGAGACAGGGGAACAGATACGCAGTATTTT. This encodes CASSIGDRGTDTQYF.

Only one count was recorded for this clone. This rearrangement joins TRBV10-3 to TRBJ1-3; 8 positions agree with TRBD1. Unmatched junction bases numbered 4, after V lost 2 bases and J lost 4 bases. The germline V gene has CDR1 ENHRY and CDR2 SYGVKD. This CDR3 has 15 residues. Here the CDR3 reads CAISEDRGLGNTIYF. CDR3 in DNA: TGTGCCATCAGTGAGGACAGGGGCCTCGGAAACACCATATATTTT.

V gene TRBV12-5 combines with J gene TRBJ2-7; 10 bases align to TRBD2. The CDR3 covers 17 residues. Trimming removed 0 bases from V and 1 base from J; junction bases left unmatched: 6. From germline, CDR1 is LGHNT and CDR2 FRNRAP. CDR3 bases: TGTGCTAGTGGTTTGGTACGGACTAGCGGACTATCCTACGAGCAGTACTTC. It translates to CASGLVRTSGLSYEQYF.

The rearrangement links TRBV5-4 to TRBJ1-2, with a weak D call TRBD1 (6 bases). The CDR3 runs 14 residues. Deletions cut 4 bases from V and 8 bases from J, with 18 bases between. The germline V gene has CDR1 SGHNT and CDR2 YYREEE (reference sequence). CDR3 in DNA: TGTGCCAGCAGCCAACTACAGGGTAGTCGAGGCTACACCTTC. Translation gives CASSQLQGSRGYTF.

This chain links TRBV19 with TRBJ2-7; 11 nucleotides match TRBD1. The V gene's germline CDR1 is LNHDA and CDR2 SQIVND (reference sequence). The J segment lost 6 bases and the V segment lost 5 bases, leaving 3 bases of the junction unmatched. The CDR3 is 13 residues long. CDR3 loop: CASSPGQGGEQYF. The CDR3 coding sequence is TGTGCCAGTAGTCCGGGACAGGGGGGCGAGCAGTACTTC.